This T cell receptor (beta chain) was documented in a study of cytomegalovirus exposure and HLA in healthy donors. At the level of the study: Within the Caucasian-associated ancestry cluster were roughly 81% of the approximately 400 genotyped donors. Study observations and caveats: As a later analysis revealed, the rate of TCR association differed by HLA locus, with DRB1 most and HLA-C fewest.

The CDR3 extends over 15 amino acids. Germline CDR1 is SGHAT and CDR2 is FQNNGV. The ends were cut back, 5 bases at V and 3 bases at J, with 14 bases in the middle. To note about this clone: Antigen: not known.

Primers for the PCR totalled 60 Vbeta and 13 Jbeta. Measured with immunoSEQ multiplex PCR; TCRdb has only the in-frame clones, and not every one. This sample's table reports roughly 140,000 clones. The clonotype comes from a male donor in good health and CMV-seronegative. Material: PBMCs. The V gene is TRBV11-2, the J gene TRBJ2-1, with D possibly TRBD1 on 6 matching bases. The DNA for the CDR3 is TGTGCCAGCAGCCTCCGGGACACTTTCTACAATGAGCAGTTCTTC. Protein: CASSLRDTFYNEQFF.